The 26 T cell receptor beta chains in this list originate from one sample, sequenced in a study of response to subunit inactivated influenza vaccine. TCRdb redid the calling of the RT-PCR reads with MiXCR, one entry per CDR3 protein. The table has 430,000 or so distinct CDR3 sequences, 10% to 11% seen once. The input for sequencing was PBMCs from blood, taken 40 to 50 days after vaccination. The receptors derive from a man aged 50-60 years who received an inactivated influenza vaccine.

This clonotype was detected only a few times. J is TRBJ1-1 and V is TRBV7-2; D unclear. The CDR3 is 14 amino acids. Germline CDR1 and CDR2: SGHTA and FQGNSA. V was clipped by 4 bases and J by 0 bases, with 9 bases between them. Written as DNA, the CDR3 is TGTGCCAGCAGCTCGACAAACCTGAACACTGAAGCTTTCTTT. It translates to CASSSTNLNTEAFF.

The sample holds a few counts of this clonotype. The gene calls are TRBV28 and TRBJ2-3; 10 bases fit TRBD2. Losses at the gene ends were 8 bases for V and 5 bases for J; bases not matched to a gene: 10. The CDR3 has 15 residues. CDR1 and CDR2 (germline): MDHEN, SYDVKM. CDR3 nucleotide sequence: TGTGCCAGCGGCATACAAGCGGGGGGGCAAGATACGCAGTATTTT. It yields the protein CASGIQAGGQDTQYF.

This clonotype has only one observation. The chain links TRBV27 to TRBJ2-3; no clear D. Per the germline V gene, CDR1 is MNHEY and CDR2 is SMNVEV (reference sequence). The CDR3 consists of 13 residues. V gave up 2 bases and J gave up 7 bases, with 10 bases separating them. For the CDR3, the DNA is TGTGCCAGCAGTTTAACGGTGGCGAATACGCAGTATTTT. Translating it yields CASSLTVANTQYF.

The chain has TRBV12-3 or TRBV12-4 and TRBJ2-1; tentatively, D is TRBD1 (8 bases). The germline V and J ends were trimmed by 5 bases and 2 bases, with 19 bases remaining between them. The CDR3 length is 17 residues. CDR3 coding DNA: TGTGCCAGCAGTCCAACGACAGGGGAGGGGGCCTACAATGAGCAGTTCTTC. Translation: CASSPTTGEGAYNEQFF.

This clonotype was picked up a small number of times. CDR3 sequence (DNA): TGTGCCAGCAGCTTAGTACCGGGACAGGGGGCGACCGGGGAGCTGTTTTTT. Amino acid sequence: CASSLVPGQGATGELFF. The chain joins TRBV7-6 to TRBJ2-2; 12 bases map to TRBD1. Per germline, CDR1 SGHVS and CDR2 FNYEAQ. The CDR3 spans 17 residues. V shed 1 base, J shed 5 bases, and the junction held 5 bases outside the gene matches.

The rearrangement uses TRBV5-1 and TRBJ2-3, with D perhaps TRBD2 (5 bases). This CDR3 is built from 15 residues. Germline loops: CDR1 SGHRS, CDR2 YFSETQ. Trimming pared 1 base from V and 4 bases from J, leaving 13 bases between. CDR3 amino acids: CASSLYRTDSDTQYF. CDR3 DNA: TGCGCCAGCAGCTTGTACCGGACTGATTCAGATACGCAGTATTTT.

The chain combines TRBV5-1 with TRBJ2-2; 9 nucleotides match TRBD1. This CDR3 is 14 amino acids long. Germline V gene lookup returns CDR1 SGHRS and CDR2 YFSETQ. The trim removed 7 bases at V and 8 bases at J, leaving 9 bases unmatched. DNA of the CDR3: TGCGCCAGCCAGAAACAGGGGGCGACTGGGGAGCTGTTTTTT. It is translated as CASQKQGATGELFF.

In its sample, this clonotype was seen a few times. J is TRBJ2-7 and V is TRBV5-1; 7 positions agree with TRBD1. The CDR3 loop spans 14 amino acids. The V gene's germline CDR1 is SGHRS and CDR2 YFSETQ. After removal of 1 base from V and 3 bases from J, the junction contained 4 bases not matched to a gene. Written as DNA, the CDR3 is TGCGCCAGCAGCTTGCTGACAGGGAACTACGAGCAGTACTTC. Encoded protein: CASSLLTGNYEQYF.

This clonotype has ten or more counts. J is TRBJ2-1 and V is TRBV4-2; 14 bases align to TRBD2. Germline CDR1 LGHNA, CDR2 YNFKEQ. The V gene end was trimmed by 3 bases and the J gene end by 7 bases; junction bases not matched to a gene: 2. This CDR3 is built from 15 residues. The CDR3 loop reads CASSQGLAGVNEQFF. DNA for the CDR3: TGTGCCAGCAGCCAGGGACTAGCGGGGGTGAATGAGCAGTTCTTC.

The J gene is TRBJ2-1, the V gene TRBV29-1; 12 bases match TRBD2. The CDR3 length is 18 residues. With 1 base clipped from V and 4 bases from J, the junction kept 11 bases outside the gene matches. From germline, CDR1 is SQVTM and CDR2 ANQGSEA. The CDR3 reads CSVEGLAGAPYTYNEQFF. CDR3 DNA: TGCAGCGTTGAAGGACTAGCGGGGGCCCCTTATACTTACAATGAGCAGTTCTTC.

This clonotype was counted a few times. This chain links TRBV7-2 with TRBJ2-2; 9 positions agree with TRBD1. CDR3 length: 16 amino acids. Germline V CDR1 and CDR2: SGHTA, FQGNSA. V was pared by 6 bases and J by 9 bases, with 14 bases of the junction left unmatched. The CDR3 DNA follows: TGTGCCAGCAGGCCTCCGGGACAGGGTTGGAGGCGGGAGCTGTTTTTT. Residues: CASRPPGQGWRRELFF.

This clonotype showed up many times. The chain combines TRBV12-3 or TRBV12-4 with TRBJ2-5; D call uncertain. The V and J ends lost 4 bases and 5 bases respectively, with 8 bases between them. CDR3 size: 12 residues. The CDR3 here is CASSSDRETQYF. The CDR3, as DNA: TGTGCCAGCAGTTCGGACCGGGAGACCCAGTACTTC.

CDR3 region: CAISDDRSYEQYF. CDR3 nucleotides: TGTGCCATCAGTGACGACCGATCCTACGAGCAGTACTTC. The chain is built from TRBV10-3 and TRBJ2-7, with D unresolved. Trimming pared 3 bases from V and 1 base from J, leaving 7 bases between. This CDR3 is built from 13 residues. The germline gives CDR1 ENHRY, CDR2 SYGVKD.

This clonotype appeared many times. This chain links TRBV10-3 with TRBJ2-3; 9 nucleotides line up with TRBD1. CDR3 size: 16 residues. V dropped 4 bases and J dropped 3; count of bases not matched to a gene: 8. Germline V gene data show CDR1 as ENHRY and CDR2 as SYGVKD. The CDR3 region has the DNA TGTGCCATCAGTGCCGCCGGGACAGGGAAGACAGATACGCAGTATTTT. This gives the protein CAISAAGTGKTDTQYF.

In this sample, this clonotype turned up many times. The chain recombines TRBV5-5 with TRBJ2-7, with unresolved D. V lost 2 bases, J lost 2 bases, and 14 bases lay in between. The CDR3 sequence is 15 residues long. Germline V lookup: CDR1 SGHKS, CDR2 YYEKEE (reference sequence). The CDR3 DNA reads TGTGCCAGCAGCTTTATCGATGGCGGAACCTACGAGCAGTACTTC. Translated: CASSFIDGGTYEQYF.

This clonotype came up a few times. The CDR3 loop is CSARQFSRQRTYEQYF. The CDR3 DNA follows: TGCAGTGCTAGGCAGTTCTCGAGACAGAGGACCTACGAGCAGTACTTC. The chain uses TRBV20-1 and TRBJ2-7; the D gene is possibly TRBD1 (5 bases). CDR1 and CDR2 (germline): DFQATT, SNEGSKA (reference sequence). V was clipped by 3 bases and J by 2 bases, with 20 bases between them. CDR3 length: 16 amino acids.

The chain joins TRBV5-1 to TRBJ2-7, with D perhaps TRBD2 (7 bases). The CDR3 runs to 14 residues. V dropped 0 bases and J dropped 6 bases, with 13 bases sitting between them. Germline CDR1 and CDR2: SGHRS and YFSETQ. The CDR3 DNA sequence: TGCGCCAGCAGCTTGGAGGGGGGACTATCCGAGCAGTACTTC. Its protein is CASSLEGGLSEQYF.

This clonotype occurred a few times. The chain combines TRBV7-8 with TRBJ2-7, with D uncertain. There are 15 residues in the CDR3. Germline CDR1 reads SGHVS; CDR2 reads FQNEAQ. Trimming cost V 5 bases and J 4 bases, with 18 bases left between them. The CDR3 nucleotides read TGTGCCAGCAGCCCGATAAGGGATAGATTATACGAGCAGTACTTC. This gives the protein CASSPIRDRLYEQYF.

This clonotype was detected a few times. The gene calls are TRBV18 and TRBJ1-2; tentative D call: TRBD1 (5 bases). Germline values: CDR1 KGHSH, CDR2 LQKENI. CDR3 length: 14 residues. V was shortened by 3 bases and J by 1 base, with 9 bases between the two germline ends. The CDR3 bases are TGTGCCAGCTCACCGCAGACAGATAACTATGGCTACACCTTC. Residues: CASSPQTDNYGYTF.

The rearrangement joins TRBV27 to TRBJ1-1; D not certain. The V gene's germline CDR1 is MNHEY and CDR2 SMNVEV (reference sequence). The CDR3 spans 13 residues. V was trimmed by 3 bases and J by 8 bases, leaving 13 bases between them. Here the CDR3 reads CASSLWETAEAFF. For the CDR3, the DNA is TGTGCCAGCAGTTTGTGGGAGACTGCCGAAGCTTTCTTT.

This chain links TRBV4-3 with TRBJ1-6; D perhaps matches TRBD1 (5 bases). The CDR3 runs to 17 residues. The germline gives CDR1 LGHNA, CDR2 YSLEER. V lost 1 base and J lost 4, with 14 bases in between. CDR3 sequence: CASSQVRDGHYNSPLHF. In DNA form, the CDR3 reads TGCGCCAGCAGCCAAGTAAGGGACGGACATTATAATTCACCCCTCCACTTT.

The CDR3 here is CASSPSRLAVAYEQYF. DNA of the CDR3: TGTGCCAGCAGTCCTTCTAGACTAGCGGTGGCGTATGAGCAGTACTTC. This chain uses TRBV6-2 or TRBV6-3 with TRBJ2-7, with 9 bases lining up with TRBD2. The junction had 15 bases not matched to a gene; V was cut back by 5 bases and J by 7 bases. CDR1 and CDR2 (germline): MNHEY, SVGEGT. This CDR3 spans 16 amino acids.

The chain employs TRBV29-1 and TRBJ2-5; tentatively, D is TRBD1 or TRBD2 (5 bases each). This CDR3 region has 13 residues. V lost 3 bases, J lost 3 bases, and 11 bases lay in between. The germline gives CDR1 SQVTM, CDR2 ANQGSEA. Written as DNA, the CDR3 is TGCAGCGTTGAGGAACGAGGGGAAGAGACCCAGTACTTC. Translating it yields CSVEERGEETQYF.

This clonotype was seen repeatedly, ten times or more. The chain recombines TRBV4-3 with TRBJ2-3, with TRBD2 matching over 10 bases. Per the germline V gene, CDR1 is LGHNA and CDR2 is YSLEER. This CDR3 spans 17 amino acids. V lost 0 bases, J lost 2 bases, and 5 bases stayed unmatched. CDR3 protein: CASSQDPTSGVTDTQYF. CDR3 nucleotides: TGCGCCAGCAGCCAAGATCCAACTAGCGGGGTCACAGATACGCAGTATTTT.

There are many counts of this clonotype. This sequence joins TRBV27 and TRBJ2-1, with 8 bases fitting TRBD2. Germline CDR1 MNHEY, CDR2 SMNVEV (reference sequence). This CDR3 contains 16 residues. The CDR3 is CFGPVGGRIPYNEQFF. The DNA for the CDR3 is TGTTTCGGGCCTGTCGGCGGGAGGATACCCTACAATGAGCAGTTCTTC.

This clonotype has only a few counts. The V and J genes are TRBV12-3 or TRBV12-4 and TRBJ2-7, with D possibly being TRBD1 (5 bases). This CDR3 spans 12 amino acids. The V end lost 1 base, the J end lost 9 bases, and 10 bases lay between the germline ends. CDR3: CASSLETTGQYF. In DNA, the CDR3 is TGTGCCAGCAGTTTAGAGACAACAGGGCAGTACTTC.